This T cell receptor beta chain is from a study of T cell responses to AZD1222 COVID-19 vaccine. In the study overall: Pooled samples include second doses given at about 4 or 12 weeks.

CDR1 is SEHNR, CDR2 FQNEAQ, per germline (reference sequence). V was pared by 0 bases and J by 4 bases, with 3 bases between. The CDR3 spans 12 residues. Concerning this clone: The antigen remains undetermined.

Assay: immunoSEQ multiplex PCR; the TCRdb copy retains only in-frame clones and omits some. This sample has some 120,000 clones, with about 90% found just once. Study-wide results and caveats: Repertoire collection took place solely once the T cell response had peaked. Spike-specific TCR breadth and depth went up after people got two AZD1222 doses. Spike-wide coverage was observed for vaccine-associated CD4 TCRs, with dominant responses at 160-218 and 743-854.

Sample: peripheral blood, taken on day 0 of AZD1222 vaccination. V gene TRBV7-9 combines with J gene TRBJ1-1; D call uncertain. This sequence was found in an adult in good health. CDR3 coding DNA: TGTGCCAGCAGCTTAGCGGGCACTGAAGCTTTCTTT. Amino acid sequence: CASSLAGTEAFF.